Listed here are 3 T cell receptor beta chains from one sample, sequenced in a study of T cell changes during pregnancy in multiple sclerosis. Assay: immunoSEQ multiplex PCR; the TCRdb copy retains only in-frame clones and omits some. This sample has fewer than 60,000 clones, with 92% found just once. The source material was CD4+ T cells from peripheral blood mononuclear cells, sampled after pregnancy. The receptors were sampled from a female donor with multiple sclerosis, enrolled in a pregnancy study.

This sequence joins TRBV6-1 and TRBJ1-4; D is perhaps TRBD1 (6 bases). Between the trimmed V and J ends, which lost 5 bases and 7 bases, there was a span of 14 bases. Germline V CDR1 and CDR2: MNHNS, SASEGT. The CDR3 consists of 14 residues. The CDR3, as DNA: TGTGCCAGCAGTATCGGGACAAGGGGTGAAAAACTGTTTTTT. Protein: CASSIGTRGEKLFF.

This clone was counted a single time. The chain combines TRBV2 with TRBJ2-3; TRBD2 is a possible D gene (5 bases). This CDR3 comprises 14 residues. Germline V lookup: CDR1 SNHLY, CDR2 FYNNEI. The ends were cut back, 4 bases at V and 3 bases at J, with 11 bases in the middle. The CDR3 nucleotides are TGTGCCAGCAGTGCGAGGGCCGTTACAGATACGCAGTATTTT. This sequence encodes CASSARAVTDTQYF. Filled out from reference TRBV2 and TRBJ2-3, the complete variable domain reads EPEVTQTPSHQVTQMGQEVILRCVPISNHLYFYWYRQILGQKVEFLVSFYNNEISEKSEIFDDQFSVERPDGSNFTLKIRSTKLEDSAMYFCASSARAVTDTQYFGPGTRLTVL.

The chain recombines TRBV6-5 with TRBJ2-4, with a tentative D call TRBD2 (5 bases). The CDR3 sequence is 15 residues long. The V end lost 6 bases, the J end lost 1 base, and 13 bases lay between the germline ends. Germline V gene data show CDR1 as MNHEY and CDR2 as SVGAGI. The CDR3 reads CASSPTWRAKNIQYF. In DNA form, the CDR3 reads TGTGCCAGCAGCCCGACATGGAGGGCCAAAAACATTCAGTACTTC.